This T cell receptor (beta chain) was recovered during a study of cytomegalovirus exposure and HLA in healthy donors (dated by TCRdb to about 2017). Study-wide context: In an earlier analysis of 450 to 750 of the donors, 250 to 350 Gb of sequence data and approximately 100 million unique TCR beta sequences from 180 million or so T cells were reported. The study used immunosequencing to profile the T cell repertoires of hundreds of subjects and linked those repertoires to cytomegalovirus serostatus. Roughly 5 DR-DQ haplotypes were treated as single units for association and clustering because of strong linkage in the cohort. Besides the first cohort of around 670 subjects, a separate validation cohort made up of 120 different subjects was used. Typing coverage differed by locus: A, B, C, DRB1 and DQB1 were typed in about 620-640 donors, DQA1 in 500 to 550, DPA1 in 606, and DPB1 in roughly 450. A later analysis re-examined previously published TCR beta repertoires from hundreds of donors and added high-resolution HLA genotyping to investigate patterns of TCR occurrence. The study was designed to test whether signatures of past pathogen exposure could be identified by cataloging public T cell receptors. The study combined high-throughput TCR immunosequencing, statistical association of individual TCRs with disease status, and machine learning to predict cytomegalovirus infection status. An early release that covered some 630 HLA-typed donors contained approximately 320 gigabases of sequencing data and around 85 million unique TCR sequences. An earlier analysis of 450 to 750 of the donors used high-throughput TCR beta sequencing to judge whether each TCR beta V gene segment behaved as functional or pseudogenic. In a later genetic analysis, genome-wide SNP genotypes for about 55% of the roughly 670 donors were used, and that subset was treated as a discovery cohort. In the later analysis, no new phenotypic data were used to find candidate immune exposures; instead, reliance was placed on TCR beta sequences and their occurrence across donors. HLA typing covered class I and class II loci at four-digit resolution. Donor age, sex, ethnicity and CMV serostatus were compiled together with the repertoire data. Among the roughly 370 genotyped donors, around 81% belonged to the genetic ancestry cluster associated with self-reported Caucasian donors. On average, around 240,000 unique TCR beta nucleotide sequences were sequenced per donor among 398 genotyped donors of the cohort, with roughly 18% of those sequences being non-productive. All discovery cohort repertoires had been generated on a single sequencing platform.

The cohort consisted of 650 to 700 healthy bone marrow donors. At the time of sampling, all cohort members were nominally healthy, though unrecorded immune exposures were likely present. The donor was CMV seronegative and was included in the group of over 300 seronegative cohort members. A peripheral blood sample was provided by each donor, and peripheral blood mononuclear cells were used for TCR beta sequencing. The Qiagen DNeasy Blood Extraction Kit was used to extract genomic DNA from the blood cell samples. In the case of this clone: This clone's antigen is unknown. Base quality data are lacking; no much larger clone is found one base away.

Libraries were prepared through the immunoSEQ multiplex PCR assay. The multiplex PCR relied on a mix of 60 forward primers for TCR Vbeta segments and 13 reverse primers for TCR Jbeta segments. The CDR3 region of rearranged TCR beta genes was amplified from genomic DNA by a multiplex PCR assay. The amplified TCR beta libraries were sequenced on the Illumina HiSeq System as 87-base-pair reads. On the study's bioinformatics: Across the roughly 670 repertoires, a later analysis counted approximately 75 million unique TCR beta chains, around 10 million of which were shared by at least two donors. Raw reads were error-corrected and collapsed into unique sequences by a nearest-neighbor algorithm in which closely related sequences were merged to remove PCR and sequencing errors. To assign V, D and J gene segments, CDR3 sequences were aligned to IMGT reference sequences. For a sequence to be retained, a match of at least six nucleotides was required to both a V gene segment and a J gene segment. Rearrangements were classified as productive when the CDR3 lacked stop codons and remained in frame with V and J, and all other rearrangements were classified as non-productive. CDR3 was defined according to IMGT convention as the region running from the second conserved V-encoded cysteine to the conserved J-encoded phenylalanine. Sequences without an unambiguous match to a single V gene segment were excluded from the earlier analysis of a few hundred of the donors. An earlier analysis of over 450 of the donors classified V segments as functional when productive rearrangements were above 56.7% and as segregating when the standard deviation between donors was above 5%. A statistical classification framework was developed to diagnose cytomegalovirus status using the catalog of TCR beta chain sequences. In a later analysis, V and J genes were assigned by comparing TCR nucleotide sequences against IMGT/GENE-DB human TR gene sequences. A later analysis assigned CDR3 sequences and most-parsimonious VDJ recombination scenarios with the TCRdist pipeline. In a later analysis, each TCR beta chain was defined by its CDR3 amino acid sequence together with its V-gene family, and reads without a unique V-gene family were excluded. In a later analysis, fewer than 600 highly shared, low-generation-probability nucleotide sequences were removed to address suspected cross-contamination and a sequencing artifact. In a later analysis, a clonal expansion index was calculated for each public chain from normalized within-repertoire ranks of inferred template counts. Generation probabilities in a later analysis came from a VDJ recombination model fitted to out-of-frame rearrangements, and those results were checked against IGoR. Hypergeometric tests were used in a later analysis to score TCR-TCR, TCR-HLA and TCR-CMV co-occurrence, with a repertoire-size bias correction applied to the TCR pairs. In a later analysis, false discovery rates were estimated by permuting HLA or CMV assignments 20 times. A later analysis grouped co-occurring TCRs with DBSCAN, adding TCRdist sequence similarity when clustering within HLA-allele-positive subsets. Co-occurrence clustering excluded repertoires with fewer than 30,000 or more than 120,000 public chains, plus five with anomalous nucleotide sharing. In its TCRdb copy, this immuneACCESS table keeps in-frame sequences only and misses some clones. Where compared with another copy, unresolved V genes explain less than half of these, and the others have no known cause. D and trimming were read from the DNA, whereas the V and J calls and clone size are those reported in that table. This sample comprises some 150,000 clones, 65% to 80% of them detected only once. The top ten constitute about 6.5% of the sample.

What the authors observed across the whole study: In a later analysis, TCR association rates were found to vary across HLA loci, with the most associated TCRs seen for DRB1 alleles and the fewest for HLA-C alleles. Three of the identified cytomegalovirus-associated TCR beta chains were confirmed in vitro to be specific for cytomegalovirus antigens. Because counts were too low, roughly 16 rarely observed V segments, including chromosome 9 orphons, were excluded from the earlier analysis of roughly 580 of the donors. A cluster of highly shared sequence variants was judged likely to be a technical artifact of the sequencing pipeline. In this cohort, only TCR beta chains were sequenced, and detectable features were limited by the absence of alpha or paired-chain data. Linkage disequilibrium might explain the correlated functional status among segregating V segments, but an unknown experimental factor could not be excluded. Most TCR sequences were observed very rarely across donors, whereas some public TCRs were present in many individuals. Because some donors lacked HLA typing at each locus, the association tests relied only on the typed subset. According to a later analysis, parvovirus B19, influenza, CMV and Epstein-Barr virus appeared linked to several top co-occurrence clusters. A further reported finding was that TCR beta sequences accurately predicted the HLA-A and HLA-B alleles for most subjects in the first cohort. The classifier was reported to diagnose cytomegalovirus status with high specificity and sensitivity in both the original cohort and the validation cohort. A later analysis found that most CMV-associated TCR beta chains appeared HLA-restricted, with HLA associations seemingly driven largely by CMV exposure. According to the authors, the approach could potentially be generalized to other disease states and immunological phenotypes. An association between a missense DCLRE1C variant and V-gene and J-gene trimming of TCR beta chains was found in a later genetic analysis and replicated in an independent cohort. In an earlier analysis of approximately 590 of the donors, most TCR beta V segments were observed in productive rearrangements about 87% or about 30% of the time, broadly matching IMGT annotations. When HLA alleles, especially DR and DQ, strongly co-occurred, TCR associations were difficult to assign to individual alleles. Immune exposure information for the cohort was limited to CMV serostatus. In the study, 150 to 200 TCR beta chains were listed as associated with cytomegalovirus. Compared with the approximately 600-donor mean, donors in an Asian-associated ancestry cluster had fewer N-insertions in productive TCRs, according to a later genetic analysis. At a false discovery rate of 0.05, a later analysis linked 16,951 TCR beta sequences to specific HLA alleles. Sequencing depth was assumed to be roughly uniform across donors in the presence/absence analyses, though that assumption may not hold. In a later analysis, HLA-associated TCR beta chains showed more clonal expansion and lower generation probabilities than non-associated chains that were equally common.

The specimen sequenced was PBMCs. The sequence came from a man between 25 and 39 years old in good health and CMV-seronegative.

For the CDR3, the sequence is CASSPPRANYNEQFF. The DNA reads TGTGCCAGCAGCCCACCGAGGGCTAATTACAATGAGCAGTTCTTC. This chain is built from TRBV4-2 and TRBJ2-1; the best D guess is TRBD2, with 5 bases matching. Inclusive of the bounding cysteine and phenylalanine, the CDR3 is 15 residues long. The entry retains the CDR3 DNA only, 45 bases that are in frame from base 1. V loses 4 bases of germline sequence and J loses 4 bases, and the interval between the two ends is 14 bases. According to the germline V gene, CDR1 reads LGHNA and CDR2 reads YNFKEQ.